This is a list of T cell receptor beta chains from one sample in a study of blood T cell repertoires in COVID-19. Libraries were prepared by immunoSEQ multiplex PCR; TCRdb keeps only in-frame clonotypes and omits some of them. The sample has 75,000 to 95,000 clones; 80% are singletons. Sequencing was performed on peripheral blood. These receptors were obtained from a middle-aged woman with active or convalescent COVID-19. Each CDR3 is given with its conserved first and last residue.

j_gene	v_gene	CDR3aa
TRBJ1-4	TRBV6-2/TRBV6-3	CASSYGTGVEKLFF
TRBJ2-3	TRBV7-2	CASRPDRTTDTQYF
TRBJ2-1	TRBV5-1	CASSLRGTGLNEQFF
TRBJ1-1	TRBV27	CASSLGQGLTEAFF
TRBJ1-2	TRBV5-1	CASSPTVADVYTF
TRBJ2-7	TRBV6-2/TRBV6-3	CASSWRRTGEGYEQYF
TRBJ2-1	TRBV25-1	CASSGYRDLTYNEQFF
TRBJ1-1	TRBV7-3	CASSLEQGRNTEAFF
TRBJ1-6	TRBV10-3	CAIRPNQGGNSPLHF
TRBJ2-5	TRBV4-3	CASSQGVSLETQYF
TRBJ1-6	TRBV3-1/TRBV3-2	CASSQNRVRSPLHF
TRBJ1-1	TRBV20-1	CSASWQNTEAFF
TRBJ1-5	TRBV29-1	CSVGGTGEGQPQHF
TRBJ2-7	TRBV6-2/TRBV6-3	CASSLGQVRYEQYF
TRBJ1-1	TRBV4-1	CASSHVGGAFF